These T cell receptor beta chains were read from a single sample in a study of cytomegalovirus exposure and HLA in healthy donors. Clones were read by immunoSEQ multiplex PCR, and TCRdb kept only the in-frame ones, dropping some. The sample contains under 200,000 clones, around 77% of which appear only once. Sequenced: PBMCs. The source is a young woman in good health and CMV-seronegative. The CDR3 runs from the conserved cysteine through the conserved F or W. Fields, in order: J gene, clone size, V gene, D gene, CDR3 length, CDR3 protein, CDR3 DNA. The D gene is left open where the match is weak. Clone size, where shown, is once, few, many, or a class for clones that have expanded.

TRBJ1-2 few TRBV4-1 NA 15 CASSLFFGTNYGYTF TGCGCCAGCAGCCTCTTTTTTGGGACAAACTATGGCTACACCTTC
TRBJ2-7 few TRBV30 NA 13 CAWSLGHTYEQYF TGTGCCTGGAGCCTGGGACACACCTACGAGCAGTACTTC
TRBJ1-3 few TRBV30 NA 14 CAWSYKPSGNTIYF TGTGCCTGGAGTTACAAACCCTCTGGAAACACCATATATTTT
TRBJ2-3 NA TRBV11-3 TRBD2 14 CASSLLAGEDTQYF TGTGCCAGCAGCTTACTAGCGGGGGAAGATACGCAGTATTTT
TRBJ1-2 NA TRBV6-5 NA 13 CASSYLANYGYTF TGTGCCAGCAGTTACTTAGCTAACTATGGCTACACCTTC
TRBJ1-1 NA TRBV30 NA 14 CAWSRPGAPIEAFF TGTGCCTGGAGTAGACCAGGGGCGCCGATTGAAGCTTTCTTT
TRBJ1-1 NA TRBV30 NA 14 CAWGSRGMNTEAFF TGTGCCTGGGGTTCCCGGGGAATGAACACTGAAGCTTTCTTT
TRBJ2-3 NA TRBV30 NA 13 CAWQSGYKDTQYF TGTGCCTGGCAGAGCGGCTATAAAGATACGCAGTATTTT
TRBJ2-5 NA TRBV27 TRBD2 14 CATSKTSGVLEQYF TGTGCCACTTCAAAGACTAGCGGGGTTCTGGAGCAGTACTTC
TRBJ2-7 NA TRBV5-6 NA 13 CASSFSGEYEQYF TGTGCCAGCAGCTTTTCAGGGGAGTACGAGCAGTACTTC
TRBJ2-3 NA TRBV5-1 NA 14 CASSFGSSTDTQYF TGCGCCAGCAGCTTTGGGAGTAGCACAGATACGCAGTATTTT
TRBJ2-1 NA TRBV29-1 TRBD2 12 CSVGTSGSEQFF TGCAGCGTCGGGACTAGCGGTAGTGAGCAGTTCTTC
TRBJ1-4 few TRBV7-9 TRBD1 17 CASSSRGDRAFNEKLFF TGTGCCAGCAGCTCCCGGGGGGACAGGGCGTTTAATGAAAAACTGTTTTTT
TRBJ2-3 NA TRBV5-6 TRBD2 19 CASSLVFRGTSGGSDTQYF TGTGCCAGCAGCTTGGTGTTCAGAGGGACTAGCGGGGGTTCCGATACGCAGTATTTT
TRBJ2-1 NA TRBV2 TRBD2 16 CASRPPKAGGYNEQFF TGTGCCAGCAGACCCCCGAAGGCGGGGGGTTACAATGAGCAGTTCTTC
TRBJ1-1 NA TRBV27 NA 15 CASSPFPGSLTEAFF TGTGCCAGCAGTCCCTTTCCCGGTTCCCTCACTGAAGCTTTCTTT
TRBJ2-2 once TRBV5-1 NA 14 CASKAGTNTGELFF TGCGCCAGCAAAGCCGGGACAAACACCGGGGAGCTGTTTTTT
TRBJ2-5 NA TRBV5-6 TRBD2 15 CASSLGTSGGETQYF TGTGCCAGCAGCTTGGGGACTAGCGGGGGGGAGACCCAGTACTTC
TRBJ2-5 NA TRBV7-2 NA 11 CASRLMETQYF TGTGCCAGCAGACTCATGGAGACCCAGTACTTC
TRBJ2-7 NA TRBV15 TRBD1 14 CATSSDRGIYEQYF TGTGCCACCAGCTCCGACAGGGGGATCTACGAGCAGTACTTC
TRBJ1-1 few TRBV2 NA 14 CASSDPGTITEAFF TGTGCCAGCAGTGACCCTGGCACCATCACTGAAGCTTTCTTT
TRBJ2-3 NA TRBV5-4 TRBD2 17 CASSAGTSGLSTDTQYF TGTGCCAGCTCCGCCGGGACTAGCGGCCTTAGCACAGATACGCAGTATTTT
TRBJ2-1 NA TRBV7-2 TRBD2 14 CASSRGGGNNEQFF TGTGCCAGCAGTCGAGGCGGGGGGAACAATGAGCAGTTCTTC
TRBJ2-5 once TRBV7-2 TRBD2 14 CASSLQLAEETQYF TGTGCCAGCAGCTTACAACTAGCGGAAGAGACCCAGTACTTC
TRBJ1-5 NA TRBV5-6 NA 12 CASSLEGQPQHF TGTGCCAGCAGCTTAGAGGGCCAGCCCCAGCATTTT
TRBJ2-7 NA TRBV11-2 NA 12 CASSPAAIEQYF TGTGCCAGCAGCCCAGCGGCGATCGAGCAGTACTTC
TRBJ2-7 NA TRBV11-2 NA 14 CASSTGSRVYEQYF TGTGCCAGCAGCACCGGGAGTAGGGTCTACGAGCAGTACTTC
TRBJ2-7 NA TRBV5-1 NA 15 CASSGSSGHLYEQYF TGCGCCAGCAGCGGGTCGTCGGGACACCTTTACGAGCAGTACTTC
TRBJ1-1 NA TRBV5-1 TRBD1 15 CASSRIQGGSTEAFF TGCGCCAGCAGCAGAATACAGGGGGGTAGCACTGAAGCTTTCTTT